This entry is about one T cell receptor beta chain. Its target is unknown. These data originate in a study of T cell responses to AZD1222 COVID-19 vaccine. Study at large: Second-dose schedules of about 4 or about 12 weeks were combined. General study findings and limits: An increase in Spike-specific TCR breadth and depth was observed after two AZD1222 doses. Scientists sampled the repertoires only once the peak T cell response had passed.

The protocol was immunoSEQ multiplex PCR, while the TCRdb copy is restricted to in-frame clones and leaves out a portion. Of some 120,000 clones in the sample, roughly 93% were seen once. The trim removed 6 bases at V and 5 bases at J, leaving 6 bases unmatched. The germline V gene encodes CDR1 LNHNV and CDR2 YYDKDF (reference sequence). CDR3 size: 13 residues. This receptor was obtained from an adult in good health. Sequencing used peripheral blood, obtained on day 0 of AZD1222 vaccination. The chain is built from TRBV15 and TRBJ2-5; TRBD2 agrees at 7 bases. CDR3 DNA sequence: TGTGCCACCAGACAAAGCGGGATCGAGACCCAGTACTTC. Its translation: CATRQSGIETQYF.